The 20 T cell receptor beta chains presented below share a single source sample, sequenced in a study of cytomegalovirus exposure and HLA in healthy donors. Vbeta (60) and Jbeta (13) primers were used in the PCR. Produced via immunoSEQ multiplex PCR; TCRdb's table is partial and in-frame only. Seen here are just over 200,000 clones, 55% to 75% observed once, and the top ten hold approximately 2.5%. Sequencing was done on a sample of PBMCs. Receptors were obtained from a man aged 35 to 55 in good health and CMV-seropositive.

This clone was detected only a few times. The chain links TRBV6-4 to TRBJ2-1; 8 bases are shared with TRBD2. The ends lost 4 bases at V and 8 bases at J; junction bases unmatched: 10. From germline, CDR1 is MRHNA and CDR2 SNTAGT. CDR3 length: 15 residues. The CDR3 is CASSATTSAWYEQFF. The DNA of the CDR3 is TGTGCCAGCAGTGCCACGACTAGCGCGTGGTATGAGCAGTTCTTC.

This chain uses TRBV7-6 with TRBJ1-3, with D uncertain. V lost 2 bases to trimming and J lost 4 bases, with 6 bases between them. CDR3 size: 13 residues. In germline, CDR1 is SGHVS, CDR2 FNYEAQ. DNA for the CDR3: TGTGCCAGCAGCTTAAGCAACGGAAACACCATATATTTT. The encoded protein is CASSLSNGNTIYF.

This clone has just one count. This chain uses TRBV19 with TRBJ2-1, with 7 bases matching TRBD1. With V trimmed by 4 bases and J by 6 bases, 9 bases remained unmatched. The V gene's germline CDR1 is LNHDA and CDR2 SQIVND (reference sequence). The CDR3 is 15 amino acids. The CDR3 loop reads CASSTSGTAFNEQFF. The DNA for the CDR3 is TGTGCCAGTAGTACCTCCGGGACAGCCTTCAATGAGCAGTTCTTC. Based on the CDR3 plus reference TRBV19 and TRBJ2-1, the full variable domain is DGGITQSPKYLFRKEGQNVTLSCEQNLNHDAMYWYRQDPGQGLRLIYYSQIVNDFQKGDIAEGYSVSREKKESFPLTVTSAQKNPTAFYLCASSTSGTAFNEQFFGPGTRLTVL.

J is TRBJ2-1 and V is TRBV19, with 7 bases lining up with TRBD1. Germline CDR1 and CDR2: LNHDA and SQIVND (reference sequence). Losses at the gene ends were 6 bases for V and 2 bases for J; bases not matched to a gene: 7. This CDR3 is built from 15 residues. CDR3 protein: CASRIKGAPYNEQFF. The CDR3 DNA follows: TGTGCCAGTAGAATTAAGGGGGCGCCCTACAATGAGCAGTTCTTC. Full variable domain (rest looked up from reference TRBV19 and TRBJ2-1): DGGITQSPKYLFRKEGQNVTLSCEQNLNHDAMYWYRQDPGQGLRLIYYSQIVNDFQKGDIAEGYSVSREKKESFPLTVTSAQKNPTAFYLCASRIKGAPYNEQFFGPGTRLTVL.

This clone was seen a few times. The chain employs TRBV2 and TRBJ2-7; D may be TRBD1 (5 bases). Germline values: CDR1 SNHLY, CDR2 FYNNEI. V was trimmed by 7 bases and J by 0 bases, leaving 10 bases between them. The CDR3 spans 13 residues. The CDR3 spells CASMDTYSYEQYF. The CDR3 nucleotides are TGTGCCAGCATGGACACCTACTCCTACGAGCAGTACTTC. The full variable domain, rest sourced from reference TRBV2 and TRBJ2-7, is EPEVTQTPSHQVTQMGQEVILRCVPISNHLYFYWYRQILGQKVEFLVSFYNNEISEKSEIFDDQFSVERPDGSNFTLKIRSTKLEDSAMYFCASMDTYSYEQYFGPGTRLTVT.

This clone was seen more than once but under ten times. CDR3 in amino acids: CASSFGSGGGGAEFF. The CDR3 DNA is TGTGCCAGCAGCTTTGGTAGCGGGGGGGGAGGGGCTGAGTTCTTC. V and J are TRBV5-6 and TRBJ2-1; 11 bases match TRBD2. Germline-derived CDR1 and CDR2 are SGHDT and YYEEEE. After removal of 2 bases from V and 14 bases from J, the junction contained 12 bases not matched to a gene. The CDR3 covers 15 residues.

The chain combines TRBV6-5 with TRBJ2-7; unclear D gene. The length of the CDR3 is 12 residues. V dropped 8 bases and J dropped 0 bases, with 8 bases sitting between them. Germline CDR1 reads MNHEY; CDR2 reads SVGAGI. Written as DNA, the CDR3 is TGTGCCAGCCGAGGAATCTCCTACGAGCAGTACTTC. It codes for CASRGISYEQYF.

V is TRBV27 and J is TRBJ2-2; TRBD1 aligns across 9 bases. The CDR3 loop spans 16 amino acids. CDR1 and CDR2 from the germline V gene are MNHEY and SMNVEV (reference sequence). The trim removed 4 bases at V and 5 bases at J, leaving 8 bases unmatched. The CDR3 nucleotides read TGTGCCAGCAGTTATGGGGGACAGGGTTGGACCGGGGAGCTGTTTTTT. Amino acids: CASSYGGQGWTGELFF.

V usage is TRBV5-1 and J usage is TRBJ2-7, with 9 bases fitting TRBD1. V gave up 4 bases and J gave up 4 bases; unmatched junction bases: 9. The germline gives CDR1 SGHRS, CDR2 YFSETQ. This CDR3 has 15 residues. This CDR3 reads CASSQEQGALYEQYF. In nucleotides, the CDR3 is TGCGCCAGCAGCCAGGAACAGGGGGCCTTATACGAGCAGTACTTC.

The CDR3 here is CASSPRLAGGTDTQYF. CDR3 bases: TGTGCCAGCAGCCCTCGACTAGCTGGAGGCACAGATACGCAGTATTTT. The chain has TRBV7-3 and TRBJ2-3, with 7 bases aligning to TRBD2. The CDR3 extends over 16 amino acids. Looked up from germline, CDR1 is SGHTA and CDR2 is FQGTGA. J lost 1 base, V lost 5 bases, and 9 bases had no gene match.

This clone was observed a single time. The chain joins TRBV5-6 to TRBJ2-4, with 10 bases that match TRBD1. V lost 6 bases to trimming and J lost 4 bases; unmatched junction nucleotides: 4. Germline V gene sequence: CDR1 SGHDT, CDR2 YYEEEE. CDR3 length equals 14 residues. The CDR3 nucleotides read TGTGCCAGCATTCGACAGGGGGCAAAAAACATTCAGTACTTC. It translates to CASIRQGAKNIQYF.

V usage is TRBV2 and J usage is TRBJ1-2; 11 nucleotides line up with TRBD1. V lost 6 bases, J lost 4 bases, and 4 bases stayed unmatched. The CDR3 has 14 amino acids. Germline CDR1 is SNHLY and CDR2 is FYNNEI. The CDR3 DNA follows: TGTGCCAGCAGGGACAGGGGGCTCTTCTATGGCTACACCTTC. It translates to CASRDRGLFYGYTF.

The chain recombines TRBV14 with TRBJ1-3, with D perhaps TRBD1 (6 bases). This CDR3 is 14 amino acids long. The V end lost 5 bases, the J end lost 5 bases, and 13 bases lay between the germline ends. Germline V lookup: CDR1 SGHDN, CDR2 FVKESK. CDR3 coding DNA: TGTGCCAGCAGCGCACAGGGTTACAGAAACACCATATATTTT. It translates to CASSAQGYRNTIYF.

This rearrangement joins TRBV2 to TRBJ1-1; 7 nucleotides line up with TRBD1. The V gene's germline CDR1 is SNHLY and CDR2 FYNNEI. The CDR3 is 18 residues long. With 5 bases clipped from V and 1 base from J, the junction kept 16 bases outside the gene matches. DNA of the CDR3: TGTGCCAGCAGTATCGACAGGGTAGGTCGAAGGGAGAACACTGAAGCTTTCTTT. It is translated as CASSIDRVGRRENTEAFF.

The chain links TRBV10-3 to TRBJ1-3; D is possibly TRBD1 (6 bases). Germline V CDR1 and CDR2: ENHRY, SYGVKD. The CDR3 is 14 amino acids. With 6 bases removed from V and 2 bases from J, the gap between germline ends came to 11 bases. CDR3 sequence (DNA): TGTGCCATCAGCGAGGGGGGGACTGGAAACACCATATATTTT. Translating gives CAISEGGTGNTIYF.

This clone was seen once. The chain combines TRBV9 with TRBJ2-1; D gene unclear. Trimming took 0 bases from V and 6 from J, leaving 7 bases between them. This CDR3 region has 13 residues. Germline lookup yields CDR1 SGDLS and CDR2 YYNGEE. The chain's CDR3 is CASSVAGLNEQFF. The CDR3 DNA reads TGTGCCAGCAGCGTAGCTGGCCTCAATGAGCAGTTCTTC.

The chain joins TRBV9 to TRBJ2-5, with 7 bases fitting TRBD2. TRBJ2-7 matches the DNA end more closely, so the J call is doubtful. This CDR3 region has 16 residues. Germline V CDR1 and CDR2: SGDLS, YYNGEE. The CDR3: CASSVSGKAGSYEQYF. CDR3 DNA sequence: TGTGCCAGCAGCGTATCGGGGAAAGCGGGGTCCTACGAGCAGTACTTC.

This clone occurred a few times. CDR3 residues: CASSGGTGGHYEQYF. The CDR3 coding sequence is TGCGCCAGCAGCGGGGGGACAGGGGGCCACTACGAGCAGTACTTC. This chain uses TRBV5-1 with TRBJ2-7; 12 bases are shared with TRBD1. Germline-derived CDR1 and CDR2 are SGHRS and YFSETQ. The CDR3 has 15 residues. V was pared by 4 bases and J by 3 bases, with 5 bases of the junction left unmatched.

This clone was seen more than once but under ten times. J is TRBJ2-5 and V is TRBV4-2, with a tentative D call TRBD2 (6 bases). The CDR3 runs 15 residues. Germline assignment: CDR1 LGHNA and CDR2 YNFKEQ. V dropped 5 bases and J dropped 5 bases, with 18 bases sitting between them. CDR3 nucleotides: TGTGCCAGCAGCTCCTCCGTCGGCAGCGGGGAGACCCAGTACTTC. Protein product: CASSSSVGSGETQYF.

The genes are TRBV6-5 and TRBJ1-2; D is ambiguous. Per the germline V gene, CDR1 is MNHEY and CDR2 is SVGAGI. V gave up 0 bases and J gave up 4 bases, with 9 bases separating them. CDR3 length equals 14 residues. CDR3 sequence (DNA): TGTGCCAGCAGTTACTCGGAGGGCACCTATGGCTACACCTTC. It translates to CASSYSEGTYGYTF.